The 14 T cell receptor beta chains presented below share a single source sample, sequenced in a study of blood T cell repertoires in COVID-19. Repertoires were generated with immunoSEQ multiplex PCR, while TCRdb's copy carries only in-frame clones and drops some. The sample shows roughly 250,000 clones, approximately 86% of them seen only once. The material sequenced was peripheral blood. These receptors were obtained from a human donor in a cohort sampled during active COVID-19.

This clone has a single count. J is TRBJ1-2 and V is TRBV19, with 7 bases aligning to TRBD1. V was clipped by 4 bases and J by 7 bases; unmatched bases: 9. The CDR3 runs 14 residues. Per the germline V gene, CDR1 is LNHDA and CDR2 is SQIVND (reference sequence). As DNA, the CDR3 is TGTGCCAGTAGTAGGAGACAGGGTTCAATTGGCTACACCTTC. It is translated as CASSRRQGSIGYTF.

This chain joins TRBV7-2 and TRBJ2-7; D is perhaps TRBD1 (5 bases). The V end lost 3 bases, the J end lost 8 bases, and 11 bases lay between the germline ends. Per germline, CDR1 SGHTA and CDR2 FQGNSA. The CDR3 runs 12 residues. The CDR3 loop is CASSFRTDKQYF. The CDR3 bases are TGTGCCAGCAGCTTTCGAACGGACAAGCAGTACTTC.

The chain employs TRBV7-8 and TRBJ2-2, with 7 bases fitting TRBD2. Looked up from germline, CDR1 is SGHVS and CDR2 is FQNEAQ. The CDR3 is made up of 14 amino acids. V lost 3 bases, J lost 7 bases, and 5 bases stayed unmatched. As DNA, the CDR3 is TGTGCCAGCAGCTTGAAACGGGGGGTCGGGGAGCTGTTTTTT. Residues: CASSLKRGVGELFF. The variable domain in full, with the rest retrieved from reference TRBV7-8 and TRBJ2-2, is GAGVSQSPRYKVAKRGQDVALRCDPISGHVSLFWYQQALGQGPEFLTYFQNEAQLDKSGLPSDRFFAERPEGSVSTLKIQRTQQEDSAVYLCASSLKRGVGELFFGEGSRLTVL.

V usage is TRBV3-1 (or the pseudogene TRBV3-2) and J usage is TRBJ2-3; D is ambiguous. The CDR3 has 13 amino acids. The germline V gene encodes CDR1 LGHDT and CDR2 YNNKEL (reference sequence). Trimming took 4 bases from V and 1 from J, leaving 6 bases between them. The CDR3 nucleotides read TGTGCCAGCAGCCTGTCGGGCACAGATACGCAGTATTTT. Its protein product is CASSLSGTDTQYF.

The table lists this clone with a few counts. The chain uses TRBV2 and TRBJ1-6, with 10 bases that match TRBD1. Germline CDR1 reads SNHLY; CDR2 reads FYNNEI. The length of the CDR3 is 14 residues. Losses at the gene ends were 5 bases for V and 7 bases for J; bases not matched to a gene: 2. CDR3: CASSTGQGNSPLHF. The CDR3 region has the DNA TGTGCCAGCAGTACGGGACAGGGGAATTCACCCCTCCACTTT.

In its sample, this clone was seen a few times. The chain couples TRBV28 to TRBJ1-2; TRBD1 is a possible D gene (6 bases). Germline V gene sequence: CDR1 MDHEN, CDR2 SYDVKM. V lost 5 bases to trimming and J lost 1 base, with 14 bases between them. The CDR3 has 15 residues. As DNA, the CDR3 is TGTGCCAGCAGTCTAGGGGGTGTGAGTAACTATGGCTACACCTTC. It codes for CASSLGGVSNYGYTF.

The chain joins TRBV4-2 to TRBJ1-3; D gene uncertain. This CDR3 is 15 amino acids long. V was cut by 1 base and J by 0 bases, with 7 bases left in between. Germline V gene data show CDR1 as LGHNA and CDR2 as YNFKEQ. Here the CDR3 reads CASSQVGSSGNTIYF. The CDR3 bases are TGTGCCAGCAGCCAAGTTGGGAGCTCTGGAAACACCATATATTTT.

J is TRBJ1-5 and V is TRBV19; tentative D call: TRBD1 (6 bases). With 3 bases removed from V and 9 bases from J, the gap between germline ends came to 21 bases. The length of the CDR3 is 16 residues. The germline CDR1 and CDR2 sequences are LNHDA and SQIVND (reference sequence). In nucleotides, the CDR3 is TGTGCCAGTAGTATTGCCGGGACACGGAGGTCGGTGCCCCAGCATTTT. Translation gives CASSIAGTRRSVPQHF. The whole variable domain, filled in from reference TRBV19 and TRBJ1-5, reads DGGITQSPKYLFRKEGQNVTLSCEQNLNHDAMYWYRQDPGQGLRLIYYSQIVNDFQKGDIAEGYSVSREKKESFPLTVTSAQKNPTAFYLCASSIAGTRRSVPQHFGDGTRLSIL.

This clone was seen a handful of times. The chain employs TRBV28 and TRBJ1-1, with D uncertain. The germline CDR1 and CDR2 sequences are MDHEN and SYDVKM. The V gene lost 2 bases and the J gene lost 6 bases, with 13 bases spanning the gap. The CDR3 loop spans 14 amino acids. CDR3 residues: CASSLGSGRAEAFF. Written as DNA, the CDR3 is TGTGCCAGCAGTTTAGGATCGGGTCGGGCTGAAGCTTTCTTT.

The rearrangement links TRBV2 to TRBJ1-2; the match to TRBD1 covers 9 bases. CDR3 length: 15 amino acids. Unmatched junction bases numbered 6, after V lost 2 bases and J lost 5 bases. Germline V gives CDR1 SNHLY, CDR2 FYNNEI. CDR3 residues: CASSERTGAEYGYTF. CDR3 coding DNA: TGTGCCAGCAGTGAAAGGACAGGGGCAGAGTATGGCTACACCTTC.

The chain recombines TRBV10-3 with TRBJ2-5, with 7 bases aligning to TRBD2. The V segment lost 11 bases and the J segment 5 bases; nucleotides outside the gene matches: 14. CDR1 and CDR2 (germline): ENHRY, SYGVKD. The CDR3 runs 14 residues. CDR3 coding DNA: TGTGCCTCGCTGGGCGGGGGAGAATGGGAGACCCAGTACTTC. Protein: CASLGGGEWETQYF.

The CDR3 bases are TGTGCCATCAGCGGGGGTTACGAGCAGTACTTC. It specifies CAISGGYEQYF. The V call is TRBV10-3, the J call TRBJ2-7, with D possibly TRBD2 on 6 matching bases. The CDR3 is 11 residues long. CDR1 and CDR2 from the germline V gene are ENHRY and SYGVKD. V gave up 6 bases and J gave up 4 bases, with 7 bases separating them.

The CDR3 loop reads CASSHDRDRGRGYTF. Written as DNA, the CDR3 is TGTGCCAGCAGCCATGACCGGGACAGGGGGAGAGGCTACACCTTC. The chain carries TRBV4-2 and TRBJ1-2; 11 nucleotides align to TRBD1. Germline V gene sequence: CDR1 LGHNA, CDR2 YNFKEQ. The CDR3 has 15 amino acids. The trim removed 3 bases at V and 8 bases at J, leaving 8 bases unmatched.

This chain uses TRBV11-2 with TRBJ2-1; 8 bases line up with TRBD1. The CDR3 spans 16 residues. Germline trimming cut 5 bases from V and 3 bases from J; bases unmatched to any gene: 9. Germline V gives CDR1 SGHAT, CDR2 FQNNGV. Here the CDR3 DNA reads TGTGCCAGCAGCCGAGGCGGACAGGGATTCTACAATGAGCAGTTCTTC. Translation gives CASSRGGQGFYNEQFF. The full variable domain, rest sourced from reference TRBV11-2 and TRBJ2-1, is EAGVAQSPRYKIIEKRQSVAFWCNPISGHATLYWYQQILGQGPKLLIQFQNNGVVDDSQLPKDRFSAERLKGVDSTLKIQPAKLEDSAVYLCASSRGGQGFYNEQFFGPGTRLTVL.